The following is a T cell receptor (beta chain) sequence with its context. Its specific antigen is unknown. There are no base qualities to consult, and no much larger clone falls within one base. The CDR3 regions of human TCRbeta chains were subjected to immunosequencing. As for the authors' bioinformatics: TCRs in the repertoires were compared against a reference library of SARS-CoV-2-specific TCRs that had been generated with the MIRA antigen-specificity platform. Breadth meant the fraction of unique TCRs that were SARS-CoV-2-associated, whereas depth meant the fraction of total T cells that were SARS-CoV-2-associated. Using the MIRA data, every spike-specific TCR was mapped to the spike region that the TCR reacted to and assigned to either a CD4 or a CD8 class. Log10-transformed breadth and depth values were compared by one-way ANOVA with Sidak's multiple comparisons tests. Held by TCRdb, this immuneACCESS table contains in-frame sequences only and omits some clones. Under half of the omission traces to an unresolved V gene where checked; the cause of the rest is unknown. V, J and clone size are those of that table, while D and trimming were read from the DNA. Counted in this sample were around 29,000 clones; 85% to 95% of them appeared once. The ten largest clones take up 8.1% of the sample.

The time point label, as the study defines it: baseline before first vaccination. Vaccinee samples were obtained from the UK trials COV001 and COV002, which included a single-blind randomized controlled phase 2/3 trial of AZD1222 (ChAdOx1 nCoV-19) in healthy adults. For TCRbeta chain sequencing, PBMC samples were collected from trial participants at day 0 and at day 28 after the second dose. The record originates from a study of T cell responses to AZD1222 COVID-19 vaccine (TCRdb year 2021). With respect to the entire study: AZD1222 recipients whose second dose came at about 4 weeks and those whose second dose came at about 12 weeks were combined into one group, since spike-specific TCR depth and breadth did not differ between the two schedules. A total of just over 230 trial participants underwent TCR sequencing, of whom 200 to 220 had received two doses of AZD1222 and some 26 had received two doses of the MenACWY control vaccine. Trial participants were enrolled into age subgroups of 18-55, 56-69 and 70-plus years, which contained approximately 150, 28 and 58 TCR-sequenced participants, respectively. The full study reports these points: Nearly half of unique spike-specific TCRs reportedly recognized epitopes outside regions mutated in the B.1.351 and B.1.1.7 variants. In the small 56-69-year group, the increase in depth fell short of significance, most likely because of low power. Because no day 14 peak-response samples were available, repertoires were characterized only after the peak T cell response. Conclusions about previously exposed vaccinees were limited because only a handful of AZD1222 recipients were SARS-CoV-2 seropositive at baseline. Vaccine-associated CD4 TCRs spanned the whole spike protein, with dominant responses in regions 160-218 and 743-854. After two AZD1222 doses, both the breadth and the depth of spike-specific TCRs were significantly higher than at day 0 and than in MenACWY recipients. Participants were mostly white British and included more females than males, and it was suggested by the authors that clonal diversity may have been underestimated.

The CDR3 numbers 13 residues from cysteine through phenylalanine. This entry keeps only the CDR3 DNA: 39 bases, framed from base 1. A distance of 11 bases separates the germline ends of V and J, which lose 8 bases and 6 bases respectively. Per the germline V gene, MNHEY is the CDR1 and SVGAGI is the CDR2. This specimen was peripheral blood, taken on day 0 of AZD1222 vaccination. Here the chain combines TRBV6-5 and TRBJ1-6; no confident D gene assignment can be made. This TCR was sampled from an adult in good health. The CDR3 region has the sequence CASWAVPNSPLHF. The sequence in DNA is TGTGCCAGCTGGGCAGTCCCTAATTCACCCCTCCACTTT.